The clone carrying this T cell receptor beta chain was seen only once. Generated by immunoSEQ multiplex PCR, the TCRdb table keeps only in-frame clones and is missing some. The sample consists of 70,000 to 95,000 clones, around 84% of them appearing once. The entry originates in a study of OX40 agonist ivuxolimab in advanced cancers. The receptor was isolated from an adult with an advanced solid tumor such as melanoma, head and neck, liver or kidney cancer. Sequenced here: CD4+ or CD8+ T cells sorted from blood, sampled in a trial of the OX40 agonist ivuxolimab.

The CDR3 nucleotides read TGTGCCAGCAGTGCCACTTTCACCGGGGAGCTGTTTTTT. Translated: CASSATFTGELFF. The chain recombines TRBV6-4 with TRBJ2-2, with D unclear. From germline, CDR1 is MRHNA and CDR2 SNTAGT. This CDR3 region has 13 residues. Trimming stripped 4 bases from V and 4 bases from J, with 7 bases between.